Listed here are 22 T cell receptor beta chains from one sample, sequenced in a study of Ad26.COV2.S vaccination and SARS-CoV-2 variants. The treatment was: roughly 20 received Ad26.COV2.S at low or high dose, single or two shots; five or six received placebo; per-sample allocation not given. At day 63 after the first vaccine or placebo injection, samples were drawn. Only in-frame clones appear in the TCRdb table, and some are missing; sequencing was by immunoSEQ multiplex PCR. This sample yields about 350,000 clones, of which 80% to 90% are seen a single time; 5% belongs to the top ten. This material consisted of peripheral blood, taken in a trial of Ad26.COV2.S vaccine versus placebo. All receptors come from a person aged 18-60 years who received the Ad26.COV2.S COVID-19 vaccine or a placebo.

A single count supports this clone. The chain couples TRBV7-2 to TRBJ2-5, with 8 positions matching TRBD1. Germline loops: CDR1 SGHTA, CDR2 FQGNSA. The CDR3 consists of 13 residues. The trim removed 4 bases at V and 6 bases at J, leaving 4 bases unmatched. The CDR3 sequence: CASSSGQGQTQYF. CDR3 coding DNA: TGTGCCAGCAGCTCCGGACAGGGTCAGACCCAGTACTTC.

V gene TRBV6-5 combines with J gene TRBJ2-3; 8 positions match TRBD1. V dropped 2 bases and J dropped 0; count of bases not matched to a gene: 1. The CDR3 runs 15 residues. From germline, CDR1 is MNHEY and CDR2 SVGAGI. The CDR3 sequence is CASSYRTGSTDTQYF. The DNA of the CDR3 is TGTGCCAGCAGTTACCGGACAGGGAGCACAGATACGCAGTATTTT.

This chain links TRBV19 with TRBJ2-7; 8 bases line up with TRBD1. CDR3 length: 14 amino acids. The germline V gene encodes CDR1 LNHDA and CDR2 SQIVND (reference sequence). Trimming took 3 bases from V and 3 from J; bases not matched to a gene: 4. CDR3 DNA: TGTGCCAGTAGTATGAGAGACAGGGGCTACGAGCAGTACTTC. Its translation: CASSMRDRGYEQYF.

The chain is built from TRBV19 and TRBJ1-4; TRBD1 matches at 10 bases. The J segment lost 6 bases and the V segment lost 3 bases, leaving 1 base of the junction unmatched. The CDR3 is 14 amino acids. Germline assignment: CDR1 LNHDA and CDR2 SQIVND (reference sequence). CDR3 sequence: CASSIGTGDEKLFF. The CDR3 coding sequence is TGTGCCAGTAGTATCGGGACAGGGGATGAAAAACTGTTTTTT.

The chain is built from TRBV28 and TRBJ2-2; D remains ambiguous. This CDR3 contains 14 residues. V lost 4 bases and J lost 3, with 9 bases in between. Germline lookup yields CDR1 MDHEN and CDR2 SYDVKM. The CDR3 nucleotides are TGTGCCAGCAGTTCCCCGTCCTACACCGGGGAGCTGTTTTTT. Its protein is CASSSPSYTGELFF.

The CDR3 reads CASSVRQGRIGEAFF. CDR3 coding DNA: TGCGCCAGCAGCGTTAGACAGGGCCGAATTGGTGAAGCTTTCTTT. The V call is TRBV5-1, the J call TRBJ1-1, with 7 nucleotides matching TRBD1. Germline CDR1 and CDR2: SGHRS and YFSETQ. This CDR3 region has 15 residues. Trimming removed 4 bases from V and 7 bases from J; junction bases left unmatched: 13.

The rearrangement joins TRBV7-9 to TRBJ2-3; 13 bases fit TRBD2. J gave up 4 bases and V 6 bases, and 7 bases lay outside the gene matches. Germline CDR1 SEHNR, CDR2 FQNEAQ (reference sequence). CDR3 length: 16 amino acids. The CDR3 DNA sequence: TGTGCCAGCAGTCCAGGACTAGCGGGAGTCGCAGATACGCAGTATTTT. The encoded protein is CASSPGLAGVADTQYF.

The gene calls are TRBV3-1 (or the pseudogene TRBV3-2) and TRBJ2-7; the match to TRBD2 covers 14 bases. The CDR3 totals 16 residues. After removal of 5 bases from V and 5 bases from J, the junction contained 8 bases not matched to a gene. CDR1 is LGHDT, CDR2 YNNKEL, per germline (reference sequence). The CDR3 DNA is TGTGCCAGCAGCTCTCCCGGGACTAGCGGGAGTGACGAGCAGTACTTC. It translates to CASSSPGTSGSDEQYF.

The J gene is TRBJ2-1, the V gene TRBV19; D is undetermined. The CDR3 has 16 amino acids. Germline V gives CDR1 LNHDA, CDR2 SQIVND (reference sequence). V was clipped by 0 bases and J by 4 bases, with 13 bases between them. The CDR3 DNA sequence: TGTGCCAGTAGTATAGATCGTCTGAGAAGTTACAATGAGCAGTTCTTC. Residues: CASSIDRLRSYNEQFF.

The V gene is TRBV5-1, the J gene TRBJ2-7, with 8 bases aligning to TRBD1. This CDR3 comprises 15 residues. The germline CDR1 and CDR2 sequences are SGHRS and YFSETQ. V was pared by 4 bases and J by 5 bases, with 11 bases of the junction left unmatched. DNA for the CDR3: TGCGCCAGCAGCGGATTGACAGGGGAAGGTGACGAGCAGTACTTC. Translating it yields CASSGLTGEGDEQYF.

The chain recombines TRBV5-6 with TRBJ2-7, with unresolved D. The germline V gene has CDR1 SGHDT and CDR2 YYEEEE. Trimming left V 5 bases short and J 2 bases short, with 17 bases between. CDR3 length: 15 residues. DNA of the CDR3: TGTGCCAGCAGACCCATTGGGTTCAAAACCTACGAGCAGTACTTC. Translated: CASRPIGFKTYEQYF.

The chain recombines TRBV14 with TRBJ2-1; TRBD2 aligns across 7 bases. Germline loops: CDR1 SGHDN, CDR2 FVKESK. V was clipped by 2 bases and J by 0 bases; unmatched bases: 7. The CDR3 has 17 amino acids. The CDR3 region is CASSQQGGGSSYNEQFF. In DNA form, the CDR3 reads TGTGCCAGCAGCCAACAAGGCGGGGGAAGCTCCTACAATGAGCAGTTCTTC.

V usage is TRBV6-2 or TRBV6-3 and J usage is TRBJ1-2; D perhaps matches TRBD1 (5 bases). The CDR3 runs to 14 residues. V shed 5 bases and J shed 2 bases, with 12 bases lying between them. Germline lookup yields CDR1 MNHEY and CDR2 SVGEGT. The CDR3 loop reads CASSQGTENYGYTF. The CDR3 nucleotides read TGTGCCAGCAGTCAAGGGACGGAGAACTATGGCTACACCTTC.

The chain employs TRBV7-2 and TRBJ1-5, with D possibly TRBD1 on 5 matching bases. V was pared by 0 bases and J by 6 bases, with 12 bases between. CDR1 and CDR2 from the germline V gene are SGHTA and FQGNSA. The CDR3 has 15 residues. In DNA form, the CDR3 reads TGTGCCAGCAGCTTAGCGGTGGGGGGGAGTCAGCCCCAGCATTTT. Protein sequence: CASSLAVGGSQPQHF.

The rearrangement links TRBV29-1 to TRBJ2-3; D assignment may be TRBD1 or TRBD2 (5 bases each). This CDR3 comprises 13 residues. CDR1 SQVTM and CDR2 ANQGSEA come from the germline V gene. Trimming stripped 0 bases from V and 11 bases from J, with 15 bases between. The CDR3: CSVEDPGPGGQYF. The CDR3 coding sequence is TGCAGCGTTGAAGATCCGGGACCAGGAGGGCAGTATTTT.

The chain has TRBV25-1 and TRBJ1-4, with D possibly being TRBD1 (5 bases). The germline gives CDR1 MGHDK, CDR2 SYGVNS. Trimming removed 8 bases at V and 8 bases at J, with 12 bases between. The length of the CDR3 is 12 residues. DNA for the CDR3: TGTGCCAGCCGGGACGATGGGGAAAAACTGTTTTTT. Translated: CASRDDGEKLFF.

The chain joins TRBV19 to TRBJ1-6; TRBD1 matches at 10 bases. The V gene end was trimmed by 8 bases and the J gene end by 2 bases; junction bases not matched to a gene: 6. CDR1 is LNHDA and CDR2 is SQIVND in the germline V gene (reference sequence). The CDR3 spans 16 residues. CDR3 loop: CASRQGAEAYNSPLHF. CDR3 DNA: TGTGCCAGTCGACAGGGGGCGGAGGCCTATAATTCACCCCTCCACTTT.

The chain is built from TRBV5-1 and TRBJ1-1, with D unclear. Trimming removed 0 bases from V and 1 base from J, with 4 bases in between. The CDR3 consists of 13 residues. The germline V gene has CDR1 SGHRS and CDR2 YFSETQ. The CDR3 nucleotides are TGCGCCAGCAGCTTGGGGAGGAACACTGAAGCTTTCTTT. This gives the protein CASSLGRNTEAFF.

The CDR3 sequence: CASSLFRNEQFF. Here the CDR3 DNA reads TGTGCCAGCAGTTTATTTAGGAATGAGCAGTTCTTC. J is TRBJ2-1 and V is TRBV28; D not certain. This CDR3 has 12 amino acids. The V gene's germline CDR1 is MDHEN and CDR2 SYDVKM. The V gene lost 1 base and the J gene lost 7 bases, with 5 bases spanning the gap.

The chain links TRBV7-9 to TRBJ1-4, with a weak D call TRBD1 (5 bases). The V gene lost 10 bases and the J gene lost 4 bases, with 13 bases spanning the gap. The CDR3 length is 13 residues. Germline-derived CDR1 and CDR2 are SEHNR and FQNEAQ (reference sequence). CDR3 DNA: TGTGCCACCTCCGGGACTTATAATGAAAAACTGTTTTTT. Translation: CATSGTYNEKLFF. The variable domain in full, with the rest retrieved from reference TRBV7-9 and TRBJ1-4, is DTGVSQNPRHKITKRGQNVTFRCDPISEHNRLYWYRQTLGQGPEFLTYFQNEAQLEKSRLLSDRFSAERPKGSFSTLEIQRTEQGDSAMYLCATSGTYNEKLFFGSGTQLSVL.

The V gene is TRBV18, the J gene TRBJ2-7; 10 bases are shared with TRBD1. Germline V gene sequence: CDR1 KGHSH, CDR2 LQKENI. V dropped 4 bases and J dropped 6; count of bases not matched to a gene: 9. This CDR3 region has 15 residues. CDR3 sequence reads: CASSLLGQGRAEQYF. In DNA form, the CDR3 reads TGTGCCAGCTCACTTTTGGGACAGGGGAGGGCCGAGCAGTACTTC.

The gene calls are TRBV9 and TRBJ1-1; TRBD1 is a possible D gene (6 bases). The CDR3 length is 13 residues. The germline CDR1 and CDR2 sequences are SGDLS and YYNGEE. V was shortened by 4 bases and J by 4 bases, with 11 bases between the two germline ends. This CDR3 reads CASSSGVPTEAFF. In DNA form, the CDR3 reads TGTGCCAGCAGCTCAGGGGTTCCCACTGAAGCTTTCTTT.